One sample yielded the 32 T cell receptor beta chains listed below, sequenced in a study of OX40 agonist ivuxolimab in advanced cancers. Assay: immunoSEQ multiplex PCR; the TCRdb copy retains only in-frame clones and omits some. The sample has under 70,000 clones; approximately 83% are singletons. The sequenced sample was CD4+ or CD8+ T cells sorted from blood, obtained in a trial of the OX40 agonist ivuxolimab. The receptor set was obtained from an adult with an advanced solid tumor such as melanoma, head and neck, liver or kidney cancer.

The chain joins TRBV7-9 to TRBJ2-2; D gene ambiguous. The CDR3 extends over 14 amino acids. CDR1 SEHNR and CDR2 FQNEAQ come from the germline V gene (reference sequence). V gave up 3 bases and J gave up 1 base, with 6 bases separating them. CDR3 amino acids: CASSFGRNTGELFF. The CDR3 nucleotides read TGTGCCAGCAGCTTCGGACGGAACACCGGGGAGCTGTTTTTT.

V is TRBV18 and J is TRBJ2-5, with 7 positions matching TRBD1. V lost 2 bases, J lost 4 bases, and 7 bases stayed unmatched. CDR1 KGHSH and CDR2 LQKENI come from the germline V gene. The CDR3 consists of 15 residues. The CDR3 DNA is TGTGCCAGCTCACCAAACAGGGGCGCAGGAGAGACCCAGTACTTC. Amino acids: CASSPNRGAGETQYF.

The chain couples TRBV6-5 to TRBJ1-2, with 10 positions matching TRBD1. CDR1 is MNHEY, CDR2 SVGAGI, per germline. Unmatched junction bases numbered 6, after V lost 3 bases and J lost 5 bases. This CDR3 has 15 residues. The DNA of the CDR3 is TGTGCCAGCAGTTATGTGGGACAGGGGTTATATGGCTACACCTTC. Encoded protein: CASSYVGQGLYGYTF.

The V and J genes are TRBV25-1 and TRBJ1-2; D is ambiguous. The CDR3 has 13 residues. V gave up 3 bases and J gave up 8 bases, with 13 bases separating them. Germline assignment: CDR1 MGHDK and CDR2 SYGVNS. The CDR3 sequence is CASSEGSTWGYTF. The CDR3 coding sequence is TGTGCCAGCAGTGAGGGCAGTACATGGGGCTACACCTTC.

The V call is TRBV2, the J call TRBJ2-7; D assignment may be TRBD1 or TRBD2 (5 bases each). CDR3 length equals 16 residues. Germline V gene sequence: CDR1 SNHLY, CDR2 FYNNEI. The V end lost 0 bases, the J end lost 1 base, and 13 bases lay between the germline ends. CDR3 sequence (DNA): TGTGCCAGCAGTGAAGCCTCGGGACGTCTGTCCTACGAGCAGTACTTC. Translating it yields CASSEASGRLSYEQYF.

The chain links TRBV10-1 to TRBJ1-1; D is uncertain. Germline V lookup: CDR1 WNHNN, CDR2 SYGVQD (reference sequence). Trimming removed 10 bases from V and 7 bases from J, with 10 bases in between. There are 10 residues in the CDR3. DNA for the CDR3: TGCGCCAACCCGACGGTTGAAGCTTTCTTT. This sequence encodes CANPTVEAFF.

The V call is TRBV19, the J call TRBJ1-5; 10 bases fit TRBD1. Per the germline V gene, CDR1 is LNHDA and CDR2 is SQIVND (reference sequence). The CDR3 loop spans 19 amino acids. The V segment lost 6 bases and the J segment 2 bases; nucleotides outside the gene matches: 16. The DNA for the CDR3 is TGTGCCAGTAGGGCCTCGGGACAGGGGTGGGATATAGGCAATCAGCCCCAGCATTTT. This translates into CASRASGQGWDIGNQPQHF.

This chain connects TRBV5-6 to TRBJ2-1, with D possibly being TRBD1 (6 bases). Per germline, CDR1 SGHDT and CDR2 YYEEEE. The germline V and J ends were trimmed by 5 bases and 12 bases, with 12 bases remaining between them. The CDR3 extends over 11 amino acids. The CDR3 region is CASRFDRMQFF. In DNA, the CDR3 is TGTGCCAGCAGATTCGACAGGATGCAGTTCTTC. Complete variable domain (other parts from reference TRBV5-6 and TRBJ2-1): DAGVTQSPTHLIKTRGQQVTLRCSPKSGHDTVSWYQQALGQGPQFIFQYYEEEERQRGNFPDRFSGHQFPNYSSELNVNALLLGDSALYLCASRFDRMQFFGPGTRLTVL.

CDR3 in amino acids: CASSLSGQAGEQYF. The CDR3 DNA is TGTGCCAGCAGCTTAAGCGGACAGGCCGGGGAGCAGTACTTC. The rearrangement links TRBV7-2 to TRBJ2-5; 7 nucleotides agree with TRBD1. Losses at the gene ends were 2 bases for V and 11 bases for J; bases not matched to a gene: 11. Germline loops: CDR1 SGHTA, CDR2 FQGNSA. The CDR3 has 14 residues.

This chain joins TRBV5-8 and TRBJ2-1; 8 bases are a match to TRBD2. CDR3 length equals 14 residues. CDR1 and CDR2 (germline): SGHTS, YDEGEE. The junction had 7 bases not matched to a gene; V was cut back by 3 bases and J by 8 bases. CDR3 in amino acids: CASSSSTSVDEQFF. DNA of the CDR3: TGTGCCAGCAGCTCATCGACTAGCGTGGATGAGCAGTTCTTC.

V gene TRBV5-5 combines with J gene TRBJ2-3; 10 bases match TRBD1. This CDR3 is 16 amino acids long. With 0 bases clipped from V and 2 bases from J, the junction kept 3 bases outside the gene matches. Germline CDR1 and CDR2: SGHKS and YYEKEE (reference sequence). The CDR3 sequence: CASSLAGTGVTDTQYF. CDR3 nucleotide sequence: TGTGCCAGCAGCTTGGCCGGGACAGGGGTCACAGATACGCAGTATTTT.

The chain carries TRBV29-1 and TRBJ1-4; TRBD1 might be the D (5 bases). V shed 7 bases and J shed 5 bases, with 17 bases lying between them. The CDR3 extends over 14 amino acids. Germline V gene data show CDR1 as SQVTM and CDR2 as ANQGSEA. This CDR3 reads CSAREEILNEKLFF. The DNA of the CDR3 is TGCAGCGCCAGGGAGGAAATCTTGAATGAAAAACTGTTTTTT.

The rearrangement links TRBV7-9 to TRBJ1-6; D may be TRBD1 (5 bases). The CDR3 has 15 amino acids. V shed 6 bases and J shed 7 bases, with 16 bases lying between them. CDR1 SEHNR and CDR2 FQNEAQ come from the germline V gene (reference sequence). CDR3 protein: CASSLEGSRNSPLHF. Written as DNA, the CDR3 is TGTGCCAGCAGTCTGGAGGGGTCCCGAAATTCACCCCTCCACTTT.

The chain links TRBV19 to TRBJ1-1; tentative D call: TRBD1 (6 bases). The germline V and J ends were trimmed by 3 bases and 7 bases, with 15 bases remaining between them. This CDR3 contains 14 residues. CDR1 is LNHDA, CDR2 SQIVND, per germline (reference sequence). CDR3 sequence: CASSIGGVGGEAFF. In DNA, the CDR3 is TGTGCCAGTAGTATTGGGGGCGTAGGGGGTGAAGCTTTCTTT.

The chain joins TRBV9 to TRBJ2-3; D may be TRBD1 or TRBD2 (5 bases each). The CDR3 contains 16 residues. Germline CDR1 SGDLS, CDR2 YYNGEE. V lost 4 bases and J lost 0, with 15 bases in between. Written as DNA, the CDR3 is TGTGCCAGCAGCTCACAAGGGACGAGGAGCACAGATACGCAGTATTTT. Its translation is CASSSQGTRSTDTQYF.

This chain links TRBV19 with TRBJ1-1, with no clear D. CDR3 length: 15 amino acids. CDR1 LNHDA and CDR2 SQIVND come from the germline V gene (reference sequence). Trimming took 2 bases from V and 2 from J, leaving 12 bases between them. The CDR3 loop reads CASSITLLRNTEAFF. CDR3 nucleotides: TGTGCCAGTAGTATAACACTTTTGAGAAACACTGAAGCTTTCTTT.

The CDR3 sequence is CSVALPGEGTEAFF. Here the CDR3 DNA reads TGCAGCGTTGCCCTTCCAGGGGAGGGCACTGAAGCTTTCTTT. V is TRBV29-1 and J is TRBJ1-1; weak D call: TRBD1 (6 bases). The CDR3 has 14 amino acids. The germline V and J ends were trimmed by 4 bases and 4 bases, with 16 bases remaining between them. Germline CDR1 is SQVTM and CDR2 is ANQGSEA.

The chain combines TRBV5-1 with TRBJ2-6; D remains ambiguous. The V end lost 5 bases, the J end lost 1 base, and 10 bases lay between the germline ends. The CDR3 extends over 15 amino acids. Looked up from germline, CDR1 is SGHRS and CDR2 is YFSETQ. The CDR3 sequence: CASRDGWSGANVLTF. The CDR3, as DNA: TGCGCCAGCAGGGATGGGTGGTCTGGGGCCAACGTCCTGACTTTC.

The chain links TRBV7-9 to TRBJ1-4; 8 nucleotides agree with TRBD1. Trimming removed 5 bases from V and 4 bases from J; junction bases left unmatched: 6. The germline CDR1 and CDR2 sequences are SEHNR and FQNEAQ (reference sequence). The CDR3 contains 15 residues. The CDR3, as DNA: TGTGCCAGCAGCCAGGGGGCGCAGGATAATGAAAAACTGTTTTTT. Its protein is CASSQGAQDNEKLFF.

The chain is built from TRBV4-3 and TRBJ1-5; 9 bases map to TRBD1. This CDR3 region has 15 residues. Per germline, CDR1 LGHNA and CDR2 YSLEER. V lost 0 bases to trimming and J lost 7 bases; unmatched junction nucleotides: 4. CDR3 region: CASSQDLQGAQPQHF. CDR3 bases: TGCGCCAGCAGCCAAGACCTACAGGGGGCACAGCCCCAGCATTTT.

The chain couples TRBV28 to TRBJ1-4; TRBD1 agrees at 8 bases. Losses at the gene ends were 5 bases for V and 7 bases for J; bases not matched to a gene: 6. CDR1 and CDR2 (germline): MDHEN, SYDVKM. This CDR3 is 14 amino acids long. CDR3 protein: CASSLQGASEKLFF. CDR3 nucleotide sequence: TGTGCCAGCAGTCTCCAGGGGGCCAGTGAAAAACTGTTTTTT.

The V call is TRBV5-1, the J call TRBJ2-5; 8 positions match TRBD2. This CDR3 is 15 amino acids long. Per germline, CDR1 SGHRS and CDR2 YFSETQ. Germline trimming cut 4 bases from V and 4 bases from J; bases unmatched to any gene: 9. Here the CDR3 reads CASSAGLSGVETQYF. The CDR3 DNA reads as TGCGCCAGCAGCGCGGGACTTAGCGGGGTAGAGACCCAGTACTTC. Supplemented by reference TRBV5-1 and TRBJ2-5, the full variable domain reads KAGVTQTPRYLIKTRGQQVTLSCSPISGHRSVSWYQQTPGQGLQFLFEYFSETQRNKGNFPGRFSGRQFSNSRSEMNVSTLELGDSALYLCASSAGLSGVETQYFGPGTRLLVL.

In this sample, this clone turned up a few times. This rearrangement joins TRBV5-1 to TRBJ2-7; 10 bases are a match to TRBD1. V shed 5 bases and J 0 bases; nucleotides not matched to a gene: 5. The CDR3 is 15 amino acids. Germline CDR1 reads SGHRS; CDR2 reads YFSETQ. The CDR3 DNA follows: TGCGCCAGCAGACCGGGACAGGGGTTCTCCTACGAGCAGTACTTC. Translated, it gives CASRPGQGFSYEQYF.

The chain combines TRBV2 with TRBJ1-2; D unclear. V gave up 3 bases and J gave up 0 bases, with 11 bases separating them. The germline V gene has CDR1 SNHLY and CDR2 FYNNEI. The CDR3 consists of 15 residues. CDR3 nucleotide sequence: TGTGCCAGCAGTGAGACGGCGCAAGCTAACTATGGCTACACCTTC. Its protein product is CASSETAQANYGYTF.

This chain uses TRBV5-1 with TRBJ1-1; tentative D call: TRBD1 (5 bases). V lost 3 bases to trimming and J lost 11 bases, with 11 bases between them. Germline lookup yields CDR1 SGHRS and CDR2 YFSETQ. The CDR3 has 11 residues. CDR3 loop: CASSSGGSAFF. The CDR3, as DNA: TGCGCCAGCAGCTCGGGGGGATCGGCTTTCTTT.

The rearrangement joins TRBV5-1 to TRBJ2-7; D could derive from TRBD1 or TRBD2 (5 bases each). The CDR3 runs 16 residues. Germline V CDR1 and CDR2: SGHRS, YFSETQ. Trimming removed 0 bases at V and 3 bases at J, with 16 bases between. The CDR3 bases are TGCGCCAGCAGCTTGGGCCCTGTTGGGGGAAACTACGAGCAGTACTTC. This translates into CASSLGPVGGNYEQYF.

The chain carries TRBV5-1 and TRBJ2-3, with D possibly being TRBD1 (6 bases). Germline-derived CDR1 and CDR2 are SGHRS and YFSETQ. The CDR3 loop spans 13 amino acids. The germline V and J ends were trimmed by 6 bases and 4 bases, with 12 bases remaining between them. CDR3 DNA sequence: TGCGCCAGCAAGTACAGGGAGTCAGATACGCAGTATTTT. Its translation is CASKYRESDTQYF.

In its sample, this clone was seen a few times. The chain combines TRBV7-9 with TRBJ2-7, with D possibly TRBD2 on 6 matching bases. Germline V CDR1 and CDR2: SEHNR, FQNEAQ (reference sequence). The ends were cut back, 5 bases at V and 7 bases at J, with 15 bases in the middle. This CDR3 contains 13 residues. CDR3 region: CASSIGGAWEQYF. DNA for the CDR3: TGTGCCAGCAGCATAGGCGGGGCTTGGGAGCAGTACTTC.

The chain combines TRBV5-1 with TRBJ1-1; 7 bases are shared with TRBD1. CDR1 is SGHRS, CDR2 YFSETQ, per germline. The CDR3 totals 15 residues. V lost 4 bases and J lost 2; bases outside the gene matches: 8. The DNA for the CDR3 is TGCGCCAGCAGCGCGGGGGACAGAATAAACACTGAAGCTTTCTTT. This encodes CASSAGDRINTEAFF.

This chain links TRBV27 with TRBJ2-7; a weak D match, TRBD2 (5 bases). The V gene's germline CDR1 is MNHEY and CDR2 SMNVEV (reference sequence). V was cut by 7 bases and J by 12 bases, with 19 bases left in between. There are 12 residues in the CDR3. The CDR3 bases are TGTGCCAGCAACCCAGCGGCCCGCCTGGCGTACTTC. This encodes CASNPAARLAYF.

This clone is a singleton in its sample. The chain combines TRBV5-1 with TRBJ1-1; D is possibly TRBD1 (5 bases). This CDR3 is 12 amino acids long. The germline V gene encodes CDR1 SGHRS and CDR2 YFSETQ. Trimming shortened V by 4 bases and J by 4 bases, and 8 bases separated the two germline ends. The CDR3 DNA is TGCGCCAGCAGCACGGGGGGCACTGAAGCTTTCTTT. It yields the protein CASSTGGTEAFF.

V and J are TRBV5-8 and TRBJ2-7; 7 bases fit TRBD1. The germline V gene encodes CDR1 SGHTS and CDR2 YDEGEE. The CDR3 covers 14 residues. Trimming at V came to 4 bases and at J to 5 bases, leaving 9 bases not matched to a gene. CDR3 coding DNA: TGTGCCAGCAGCCCGGGACAGCCCTTCCACGAGCAGTACTTC. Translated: CASSPGQPFHEQYF.